This is a list of T cell receptor beta chains from one sample in a study of identical twins. TCRdb passed the 5' RACE reads through MiXCR, listing each CDR3 protein once. The sample shows 300,000 or so distinct CDR3 sequences, more than 8% of them seen only once. This sample also appeared in a second study, on yellow fever vaccine responses in identical twins.

The sample taken for sequencing was CD8+ T cells sorted from blood. These receptors originate from a woman between 18 and 29 years old in good health. CDR3s include the opening cysteine and the closing phenylalanine or tryptophan. A D gene is named only where the DNA matches it firmly. Size values are once, few and many counts, or a class for expanded clones, and some rows have none.

j_gene | abundance | d_gene | v_gene | CDR3aa | CDR3nt
TRBJ2-5 | few | TRBD1 | TRBV11-2 | CASRRTGLGETQYF | TGTGCCAGCAGAAGGACAGGGTTAGGAGAGACCCAGTACTTC
TRBJ2-3 | NA | NA | TRBV7-6 | CASSLTGIVTDTQYF | TGTGCCAGCAGCTTAACAGGGATCGTCACAGATACGCAGTATTTT
TRBJ2-3 | many | TRBD2 | TRBV10-3 | CAISDPGTSGKNTQYF | TGTGCCATCAGTGACCCCGGGACTAGCGGGAAGAATACGCAGTATTTT
TRBJ2-7 | NA | TRBD2 | TRBV29-1 | CSVAFLPRGTSGYEQYF | TGCAGCGTTGCCTTTCTACCCCGGGGGACTAGCGGCTACGAGCAGTACTTC
TRBJ1-5 | many | TRBD1 | TRBV6-2/TRBV6-3 | CASSSGQGVSNQPQHF | TGTGCCAGCAGTTCGGGACAGGGGGTTAGCAATCAGCCCCAGCATTTT
TRBJ2-2 | NA | TRBD2 | TRBV29-1 | CSVELAGATGELFF | TGCAGCGTTGAACTAGCGGGAGCGACCGGGGAGCTGTTTTTT
TRBJ2-1 | few | NA | TRBV12-3/TRBV12-4 | CASSLGLSAYNEQFF | TGTGCCAGCAGTTTAGGTCTTTCGGCGTACAATGAGCAGTTCTTC
TRBJ2-3 | many | TRBD1 | TRBV7-3 | CASSSQGANTDTQYF | TGTGCCAGCAGCTCACAGGGGGCGAACACAGATACGCAGTATTTT
TRBJ2-7 | many | TRBD2 | TRBV20-1 | CSARASGRYEQYF | TGCAGTGCTAGAGCAAGCGGGAGATACGAGCAGTACTTC
TRBJ2-7 | NA | TRBD2 | TRBV7-9 | CASSQGLKSYEQYF | TGTGCCAGCAGCCAGGGACTAAAAAGCTACGAGCAGTACTTC
TRBJ2-7 | many | NA | TRBV2 | CASRAKAYEQYF | TGTGCCAGCAGGGCCAAAGCTTACGAGCAGTACTTC
TRBJ2-3 | few | NA | TRBV6-5 | CASSYSSASTDTQYF | TGTGCCAGCAGTTACTCGTCAGCTAGCACAGATACGCAGTATTTT
TRBJ2-7 | NA | NA | TRBV10-3 | CAAQPASRYEQYF | TGTGCCGCCCAGCCGGCCTCTAGGTACGAGCAGTACTTC
TRBJ2-2 | few | NA | TRBV14 | CASSRENTGELFF | TGTGCCAGCAGCAGGGAGAACACCGGGGAGCTGTTTTTT
TRBJ2-5 | many | NA | TRBV6-5 | CASSYERVGDQETQYF | TGTGCCAGCAGTTACGAGAGGGTTGGGGATCAAGAGACCCAGTACTTC
TRBJ2-1 | few | NA | TRBV11-2 | CASSTGLSHNEQFF | TGTGCCAGCAGCACGGGACTTAGTCACAATGAGCAGTTCTTC
TRBJ2-1 | few | NA | TRBV28 | CASSLVAGPYNEQFF | TGTGCCAGCAGTTTAGTGGCAGGGCCCTACAATGAGCAGTTCTTC
TRBJ2-7 | NA | TRBD1 | TRBV3-1 | CASSQERDRVYEQYF | TGTGCCAGCAGCCAAGAGCGGGACAGGGTTTACGAGCAGTACTTC
TRBJ2-2 | NA | NA | TRBV7-9 | CASSLVDGTGELFF | TGTGCCAGCAGCTTAGTGGACGGCACCGGGGAGCTGTTTTTT
TRBJ2-3 | NA | NA | TRBV28 | CACSGVFAGAKGTDTQYF | TGTGCCTGTTCCGGGGTATTTGCTGGAGCGAAGGGCACAGATACGCAGTATTTT
TRBJ1-5 | NA | NA | TRBV9 | CASSEGGAQPQHF | TGTGCCAGCAGCGAAGGGGGGGCTCAGCCCCAGCATTTT
TRBJ2-3 | many | NA | TRBV29-1 | CSPLTDTQYF | TGCAGCCCCCTCACAGATACGCAGTATTTT
TRBJ2-7 | few | NA | TRBV4-3 | CASSQFRAYEQYF | TGCGCCAGCAGCCAATTCAGGGCCTACGAGCAGTACTTC
TRBJ2-4 | NA | TRBD1 | TRBV4-3 | CASRPGQGGVDIQYF | TGCGCCAGCAGACCTGGACAGGGAGGTGTGGACATTCAGTACTTC
TRBJ1-1 | NA | NA | TRBV5-6 | CASSLDRGGTEAFF | TGTGCCAGCAGCTTGGATAGGGGGGGCACTGAAGCTTTCTTT
TRBJ2-1 | few | TRBD2 | TRBV6-5 | CASSYGRSGGIFANEQFF | TGTGCCAGCAGTTACGGGAGGAGCGGGGGAATCTTTGCCAATGAGCAGTTCTTC
TRBJ1-2 | NA | NA | TRBV7-9 | CASSLGSGNGYTF | TGTGCCAGCAGCTTAGGGTCAGGGAATGGCTACACCTTC
TRBJ2-7 | many | TRBD2 | TRBV5-6 | CASSFRGAYEQYF | TGTGCCAGCAGCTTTCGGGGGGCCTACGAGCAGTACTTC
TRBJ2-3 | NA | TRBD2 | TRBV7-3 | CASSPHSGLAGTDTQYF | TGTGCCAGCAGCCCCCATTCGGGACTAGCGGGGACAGATACGCAGTATTTT
TRBJ1-2 | NA | NA | TRBV6-5 | CASSYGGVYGYTF | TGTGCCAGCAGTTACGGGGGGGTCTATGGCTACACCTTC
TRBJ2-7 | few | TRBD2 | TRBV29-1 | CSVVGAGISYEQYF | TGCAGCGTTGTGGGAGCGGGGATCTCCTACGAGCAGTACTTC
TRBJ2-5 | NA | TRBD2 | TRBV7-2 | CASSSWGSGGYQETQYF | TGTGCCAGCAGCTCCTGGGGTAGCGGGGGATATCAAGAGACCCAGTACTTC
TRBJ2-3 | NA | NA | TRBV12-5 | CASTKEGRLTDTQYF | TGTGCCAGCACCAAAGAGGGGCGGCTCACAGATACGCAGTATTTT
TRBJ1-5 | few | TRBD1 | TRBV20-1 | CSASPRGQLNQPQHF | TGCAGTGCTAGTCCCAGGGGGCAACTAAATCAGCCCCAGCATTTT
TRBJ1-1 | few | TRBD1 | TRBV6-2/TRBV6-3 | CASRQTGALNTEAFF | TGTGCCAGCAGGCAAACAGGGGCCCTGAACACTGAAGCTTTCTTT
TRBJ2-7 | many | NA | TRBV7-9 | CASRSDDRIHEQYF | TGTGCCAGCAGATCTGACGACAGGATCCACGAGCAGTACTTC
TRBJ2-1 | many | TRBD1 | TRBV5-5 | CASSPDRGSYNEQFF | TGTGCCAGCAGCCCCGACAGGGGGTCTTACAATGAGCAGTTCTTC
TRBJ2-5 | few | NA | TRBV24-1 | CATSDSFDETQYF | TGTGCCACCAGTGACTCCTTTGATGAGACCCAGTACTTC
TRBJ2-5 | many | NA | TRBV2 | CASKSPRGSQETQYF | TGTGCCAGCAAATCCCCCCGGGGGTCCCAAGAGACCCAGTACTTC
TRBJ2-5 | NA | NA | TRBV11-2 | CASSLLGQLIQETQYF | TGTGCCAGCAGCCTATTAGGACAGTTGATCCAAGAGACCCAGTACTTC
TRBJ2-7 | many | TRBD1 | TRBV14 | CASSQARQGAYEQYF | TGTGCCAGCAGCCAAGCGAGACAGGGGGCCTACGAGCAGTACTTC
TRBJ1-3 | many | NA | TRBV12-3/TRBV12-4 | CASVLGNTIYF | TGTGCCAGCGTCCTTGGAAACACCATATATTTT
TRBJ2-7 | NA | NA | TRBV6-2/TRBV6-3 | CICRSQYEQYF | TGTATATGCAGGTCCCAATACGAGCAGTACTTC
TRBJ1-1 | NA | NA | TRBV10-3 | CAISESIIPTMNTEAFF | TGTGCCATCAGTGAGTCGATTATACCGACTATGAACACTGAAGCTTTCTTT
TRBJ2-3 | NA | NA | TRBV19 | CASTTVAGAVDTQYF | TGTGCCAGTACCACCGTTGCGGGGGCTGTAGATACGCAGTATTTT
TRBJ2-2 | few | NA | TRBV11-2 | CASSLGLGTGELFF | TGTGCCAGCAGCTTAGGTCTGGGAACCGGGGAGCTGTTTTTT